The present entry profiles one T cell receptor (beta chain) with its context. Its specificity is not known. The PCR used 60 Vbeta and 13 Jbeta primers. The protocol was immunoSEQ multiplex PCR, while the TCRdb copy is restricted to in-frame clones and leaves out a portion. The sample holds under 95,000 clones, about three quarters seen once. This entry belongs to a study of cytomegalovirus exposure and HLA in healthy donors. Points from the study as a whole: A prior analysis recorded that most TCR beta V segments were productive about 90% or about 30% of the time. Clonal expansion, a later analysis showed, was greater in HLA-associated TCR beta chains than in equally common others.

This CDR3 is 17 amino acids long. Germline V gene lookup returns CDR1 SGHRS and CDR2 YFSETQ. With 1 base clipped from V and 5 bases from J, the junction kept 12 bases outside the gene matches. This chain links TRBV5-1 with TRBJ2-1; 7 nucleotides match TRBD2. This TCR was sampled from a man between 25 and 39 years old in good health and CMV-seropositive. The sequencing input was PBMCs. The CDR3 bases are TGCGCCAGCAGCTTGTTAATAGCGGGCTATAACCACAATGAGCAGTTCTTC. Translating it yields CASSLLIAGYNHNEQFF.